This T cell receptor beta chain was observed in a study of shared clonotypes between healthy human individuals (dated by TCRdb to the early 2020s). Background for the entire study: Three men and a couple of women, aged 18 to 49 years, made up the cohort. The study deeply sequenced blood TCR repertoires of five healthy adults to estimate repertoire size and the extent of clonotype sharing between individuals. For each donor, CD4 naive and CD4 memory were each run on three plates, CD8 naive on two plates, and CD8 memory on one plate. To increase sequencing depth and limit assay-specific biases, different laboratories used diverse techniques to prepare libraries and sequence TCR repertoires. Between about 0.8 and 9 billion PBMCs per donor were obtained by leukapheresis.

Donors were healthy HIV-negative adults with no recently reported acute infections or vaccinations. Every donor was a Caucasian adult residing in Nashville, Tennessee, USA. Magnetic negative selection was used to enrich CD4+ T cells, after which naive cells were positively selected on CD45RA and the negative fraction became the memory subset. Blood was collected by leukapheresis, and PBMCs were isolated by Ficoll-Histopaque density gradient centrifugation and then cryopreserved in liquid nitrogen vapor phase. Purity and quantity of every magnetically sorted T cell population were checked by analytical flow cytometry. From each sorted fraction, genomic DNA was isolated and quantified by UV absorbance on a Nanodrop 2000c. Using the deep immunoSEQ assay, multiplex PCR amplified TCR CDR3 regions from genomic DNA. Extracted genomic DNA from each cell subset was distributed evenly across all wells of several immunoSEQ 96-well plates, and each plate was treated as a replicate. For sorted subsets, each replicate PCR was loaded with 200 to 250 ng genomic DNA, equivalent to 25,000 to 30,000 T cell genomes. Purified libraries were measured with a Qubit 3.0 fluorometer, size-checked on a Bioanalyzer 2100, and measured again with the KAPA Library Quantification kit. Every immunoSEQ 96-well plate was sequenced on a separate single-read 150-cycle Illumina NextSeq 550 flow cell. Processing in the source paper ran as follows. Because only junctional sequences without quality scores were contained in the immunoSEQ output, filtering matching that applied to full-length reads could not be performed. To assign V/J genes and CDR3, sequences were annotated against IMGT germline references using PyIR, a Python wrapper for IgBLAST v1.9. Any read was removed if the V/J assignment was weak (E-value above 1e-6), the CDR3 was missing, or the read contained stop codons, out-of-frame junctions, or ambiguous translated residues. V3J clonotypes were defined by identical inferred V gene, J gene, and CDR3 amino acid sequence. The percentage overlap between two repertoires was calculated by dividing the number of shared unique clonotypes by the size of the smaller repertoire. RTK rarefaction, the Chao1 estimator, and Recon v2.1 estimates of unobserved clonotypes were used to assess repertoire richness. Generation probabilities for all TCRbeta clonotypes obtained by the gDNA method from a handful of donors were computed using OLGA. TCRdb stores this immuneACCESS table with in-frame sequences only. Part of the clones is absent; in the studies checked, under half of the shortfall reflects unresolved V genes, and no reason is known for the rest. The V and J calls and clone size are taken from that table; D and trimming were inferred from the DNA. In all, the sample holds 550,000 to 800,000 clones, and around 74% of those were seen once. The ten largest clones take up approximately 1.6% of the sample.

As concerns this clone: The clone's antigen remains unknown. No base-level quality is on record; no much larger clone is a single base apart.

Points the paper makes about the study in general: The genetic and exposure-history diversity represented was limited by the small number of donors. Sharing across several donors was observed for about 5% of naive CD4, over 3% of naive CD8, 2% to 2.5% of memory CD4, and roughly 0.4% of memory CD8 clonotypes. Compared with non-shared clonotypes, the clonotypes found in all four sorted-subset donors had higher generation probabilities. Pairwise subsampling indicated that sequencing depth was expected to affect the degree of clonotype sharing among donors. Estimated clonotype richness was generally larger for naive than for memory subsets. Rarefaction of sorted-subset datasets indicated incomplete sequencing despite the large sequencing depth. Sampling was restricted to blood, and TCR repertoires in tissue are likely to differ from TCR repertoires in blood.

Sequencing was done on a sample of memory CD4+ T cells sorted from blood. Taken with the paper, the label for cell subset or site translates to: CD45RA-negative fraction. The clonotype originates from a young woman in good health.

The DNA is as follows: TGTGCCAGCAGTTACGGCGGGACTAGCGCCTACGAGCAGTACTTC. Translated, it reads CASSYGGTSAYEQYF. The sequence links TRBV11-3 to TRBJ2-7, and 10 junctional nucleotides match TRBD2. From V the trimming removes 6 bases and from J it removes 2 bases, while the gene matches leave 7 bases of the junction unaccounted for. Per the germline V gene, SGHNT is the CDR1 and YENEEA is the CDR2. CDR3 length: 15 amino acids, cysteine to phenylalanine. Only the CDR3 DNA is retained, 45 bases long and in frame from the first base.